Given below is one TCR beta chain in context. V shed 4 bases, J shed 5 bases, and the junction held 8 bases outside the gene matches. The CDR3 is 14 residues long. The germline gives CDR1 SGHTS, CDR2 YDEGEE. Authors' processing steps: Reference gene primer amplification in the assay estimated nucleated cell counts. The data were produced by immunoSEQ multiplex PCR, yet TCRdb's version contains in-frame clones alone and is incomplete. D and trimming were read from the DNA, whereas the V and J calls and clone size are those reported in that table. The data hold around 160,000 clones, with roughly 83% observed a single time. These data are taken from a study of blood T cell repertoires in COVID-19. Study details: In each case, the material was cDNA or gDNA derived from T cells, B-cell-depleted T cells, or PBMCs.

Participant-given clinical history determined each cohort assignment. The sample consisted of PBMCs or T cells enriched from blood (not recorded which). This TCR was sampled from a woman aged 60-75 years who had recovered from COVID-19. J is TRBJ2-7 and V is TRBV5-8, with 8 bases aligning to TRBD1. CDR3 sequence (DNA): TGTGCCAGCAGCCTTAGACAGGGGAATGACGAGCAGTACTTC. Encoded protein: CASSLRQGNDEQYF.